This TCR beta chain was sequenced in a study of T cells in Graves' hyperthyroidism and ophthalmopathy. Overall study results and limits: Most thyroid clonotypes expanded above 0.001 were also detected in blood.

This clonotype showed up many times. Its antigen is not identified. This CDR3 has 13 amino acids. Trimming removed 8 bases at V and 2 bases at J, with 11 bases between. Germline CDR1 is SGHRS and CDR2 is YFSETQ. The CDR3 regions of TCR beta were amplified from RNA transcripts. The study used the HTBI primer set for a first-round RT-PCR of the TCR CDR3. One entry per CDR3 protein, called by TCRdb with MiXCR from the multiplex PCR reads. This table has approximately 330,000 distinct CDR3 sequences, roughly a fifth appearing once. When ophthalmopathy did not progress within 18 months, Graves' hyperthyroidism was considered stable. Uncontrolled infection, other autoimmune disease, pregnancy or lactation disqualified patients from enrolment. The authors obtained PBMCs from around 10 ml of fresh peripheral blood.

This sequence was found in a woman aged 50 to 60 with Graves' hyperthyroidism. The rearrangement joins TRBV5-1 to TRBJ2-1; possibly TRBD1 for D (5 bases). Material for sequencing was blood. The CDR3, as DNA: TGCGCCAGTAAAGGGGTGGCCTACAATGAGCAGTTCTTC. Protein: CASKGVAYNEQFF. Full variable domain (rest looked up from reference TRBV5-1 and TRBJ2-1): KAGVTQTPRYLIKTRGQQVTLSCSPISGHRSVSWYQQTPGQGLQFLFEYFSETQRNKGNFPGRFSGRQFSNSRSEMNVSTLELGDSALYLCASKGVAYNEQFFGPGTRLTVL.